These T cell receptor beta chains were read from a single sample in a study of blood T cell repertoires in COVID-19. Generated by immunoSEQ multiplex PCR, the TCRdb table keeps only in-frame clones and is missing some. The sample lists 150,000 to 200,000 clones, under 90% occurring once. The source material was peripheral blood. These receptors were collected from a man aged 25 to 40 with active or convalescent COVID-19. Both conserved end residues are trimmed from each CDR3.

j_call | v_call | cdr3_aa
TRBJ1-3 | TRBV28 | ASSSDRLISGNTIY
TRBJ2-7 | TRBV6-5 | ASSYGGSTYEQY
TRBJ1-5 | TRBV28 | ASSLEGASQPQH
TRBJ1-2 | TRBV25-1 | ASSLPGANYGYT
TRBJ1-4 | TRBV28 | ASSYNPLRGLF
TRBJ1-3 | TRBV28 | ASSLWTSGNTIY
TRBJ1-1 | TRBV4-1 | ASSTSRGQLTESEAF
TRBJ1-1 | TRBV11-3 | ASSSAGTGTTEAF
TRBJ1-6 | TRBV24-1 | ATRKQGVYSPLH
TRBJ1-1 | TRBV2 | ASNGQGATEAF
TRBJ1-1 | TRBV2 | ASTRGVGTEAF
TRBJ1-1 | TRBV7-9 | ASSPGGPEAF
TRBJ1-1 | TRBV10-3 | AISEGNRREAF
TRBJ2-3 | TRBV6-5 | ASSYSFGGGDTQY
TRBJ2-3 | TRBV24-1 | ATSDRVNTQY